A selection of T cell receptor beta chains follows, all from one sample in a study of T cell responses to AZD1222 COVID-19 vaccine. Only in-frame clones appear in the TCRdb table, and some are missing; sequencing was by immunoSEQ multiplex PCR. The sample lists fewer than 150,000 clones, more than 85% occurring once. Sequenced material: peripheral blood, taken on day 0 of AZD1222 vaccination. The receptors come from an adult in good health. Each CDR3 is given with its conserved first and last residue. Not all rows give a size; the values are once, few, many and, for expanded clones, a class.

v_gene	abundance	CDR3aa
TRBV7-9	few	CASLAGGLYNEQFF
TRBV30	.	CAWKGRGTDTQYF
TRBV28	.	CASSLGLAGGSGELFF
TRBV9	.	CASSVVGGELFF
TRBV28	.	CASSLPGTGNTIYF
TRBV4-1	.	CASSPGGQGRQETQYF
TRBV7-8	.	CASSFTGPDTQYF
TRBV30	.	CAWSPTVNYGYTF
TRBV7-2	.	CASSLTVGGGYTF
TRBV5-4	once	CASSYRDRVKVTQYF
TRBV6-5	.	CASRRGRLNTGELFF
TRBV30	.	CAWSRLQGSGTEAFF
TRBV19	.	CASSPGPNTEAFF
TRBV7-2	.	CASSSRLAGGTSTDTQYF
TRBV9	few	CASSVSQNPDTQYF
TRBV9	.	CASSETSGRLPTHGEQFF
TRBV3-1/TRBV3-2	once	CASSQGGVPEAFF
TRBV28	.	CASSPGGGIPSGSSSTDTQYF
TRBV5-1	.	CASSLGMTGLLSYEQYF
TRBV5-1	.	CASSLAGYYEQYF
TRBV29-1	.	CSVSFFTGRDYGYTF
TRBV28	.	CASSPWTGWAEKLFF
TRBV9	.	CASSVARGATNEKLFF
TRBV28	.	CASSSAGTPHGAFF
TRBV23-1	.	CASRGQGGNVLTF
TRBV5-5	.	CASSSDGISGNTIYF
TRBV5-1	once	CASSLTPLRSYGYTF
TRBV2	.	CASLPPGVYEQFF
TRBV20-1	.	CSASPVGNQPQHF
TRBV5-6	.	CASSLNRAYEQYF
TRBV3-1/TRBV3-2	.	CASSLDHPSNSPLHF
TRBV29-1	.	CSVEAGPEQYF
TRBV4-3	.	CASSSSGRSNEKLFF
TRBV3-1/TRBV3-2	.	CASSPWAGGTDTQYF
TRBV28	.	CASSFPEQALSGNTIYF